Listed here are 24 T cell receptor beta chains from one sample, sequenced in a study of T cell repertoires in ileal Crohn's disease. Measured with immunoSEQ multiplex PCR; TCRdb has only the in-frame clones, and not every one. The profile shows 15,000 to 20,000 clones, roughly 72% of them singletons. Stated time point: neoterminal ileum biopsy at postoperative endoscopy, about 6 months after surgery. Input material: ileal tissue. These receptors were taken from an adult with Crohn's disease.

The CDR3 sequence is CASSLGGIQETQYF. The DNA for the CDR3 is TGTGCCAGCAGTTTAGGGGGCATCCAGGAGACCCAGTACTTC. The chain has TRBV28 and TRBJ2-5; perhaps TRBD1 as D (6 bases). The CDR3 covers 14 residues. V lost 2 bases, J lost 5 bases, and 12 bases lay in between. The germline gives CDR1 MDHEN, CDR2 SYDVKM.

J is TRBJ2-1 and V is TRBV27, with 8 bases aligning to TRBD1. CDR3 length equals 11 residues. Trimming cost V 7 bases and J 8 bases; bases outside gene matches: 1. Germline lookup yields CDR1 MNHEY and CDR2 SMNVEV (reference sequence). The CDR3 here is CASNRGYEQFF. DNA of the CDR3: TGTGCCAGCAACAGGGGGTATGAGCAGTTCTTC.

CDR3 amino acids: CASSLSGGEGRYEQYF. The CDR3, as DNA: TGTGCCAGCAGCTTATCTGGGGGCGAGGGACGCTACGAGCAGTACTTC. The V and J genes are TRBV7-8 and TRBJ2-7; possibly TRBD1 for D (6 bases). Germline CDR1 reads SGHVS; CDR2 reads FQNEAQ. CDR3 length equals 16 residues. V dropped 2 bases and J dropped 3 bases, with 17 bases sitting between them.

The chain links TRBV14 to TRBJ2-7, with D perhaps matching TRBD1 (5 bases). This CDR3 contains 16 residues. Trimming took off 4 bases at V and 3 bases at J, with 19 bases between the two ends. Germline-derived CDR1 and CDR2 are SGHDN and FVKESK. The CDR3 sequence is CASSRRVLPGIYEQYF. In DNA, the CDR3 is TGTGCCAGCAGCCGTCGCGTACTTCCAGGGATCTACGAGCAGTACTTC. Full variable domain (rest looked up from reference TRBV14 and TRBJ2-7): EAGVTQFPSHSVIEKGQTVTLRCDPISGHDNLYWYRRVMGKEIKFLLHFVKESKQDESGMPNNRFLAERTGGTYSTLKVQPAELEDSGVYFCASSRRVLPGIYEQYFGPGTRLTVT.

The CDR3 loop is CASTPGQKSTDTQYF. CDR3 sequence (DNA): TGCGCCAGTACCCCGGGACAGAAGAGCACAGATACGCAGTATTTT. V usage is TRBV4-1 and J usage is TRBJ2-3; 7 bases align to TRBD1. Germline CDR1 MGHRA, CDR2 YSYEKL. The junction had 9 bases not matched to a gene; V was cut back by 9 bases and J by 0 bases. This CDR3 has 15 amino acids.

The CDR3 region is CSVGGTDTSYEQYF. CDR3 in DNA: TGCAGCGTTGGAGGGACAGATACATCCTACGAGCAGTACTTC. The chain is built from TRBV29-1 and TRBJ2-7; 7 nucleotides align to TRBD1. This CDR3 contains 14 residues. Per germline, CDR1 SQVTM and CDR2 ANQGSEA. The ends lost 4 bases at V and 1 base at J; junction bases unmatched: 7.

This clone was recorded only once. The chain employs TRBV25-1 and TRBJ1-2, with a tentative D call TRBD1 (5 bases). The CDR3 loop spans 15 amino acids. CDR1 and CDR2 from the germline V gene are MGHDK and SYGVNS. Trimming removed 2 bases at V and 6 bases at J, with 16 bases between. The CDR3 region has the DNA TGTGCCAGCAGTGAACAGGGCCGGCTCGTCAATGGCTACACCTTC. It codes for CASSEQGRLVNGYTF.

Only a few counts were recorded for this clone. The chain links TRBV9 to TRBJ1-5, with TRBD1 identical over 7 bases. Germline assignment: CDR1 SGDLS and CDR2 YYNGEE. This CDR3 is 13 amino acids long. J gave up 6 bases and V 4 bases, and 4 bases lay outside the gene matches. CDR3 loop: CASSRGGLQPQHF. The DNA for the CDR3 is TGTGCCAGCAGCAGAGGGGGCCTTCAGCCCCAGCATTTT.

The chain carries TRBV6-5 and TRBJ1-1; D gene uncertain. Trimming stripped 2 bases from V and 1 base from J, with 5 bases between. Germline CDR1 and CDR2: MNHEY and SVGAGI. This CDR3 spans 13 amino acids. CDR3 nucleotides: TGTGCCAGCAGTTACGGCAGGAACACTGAAGCTTTCTTT. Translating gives CASSYGRNTEAFF.

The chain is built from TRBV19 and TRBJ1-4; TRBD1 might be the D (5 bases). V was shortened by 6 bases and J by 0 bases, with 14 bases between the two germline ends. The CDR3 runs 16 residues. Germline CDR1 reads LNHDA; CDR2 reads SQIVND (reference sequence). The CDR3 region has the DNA TGTGCCAGTAGAATTGGCAGGGCCGCAACTAATGAAAAACTGTTTTTT. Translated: CASRIGRAATNEKLFF.

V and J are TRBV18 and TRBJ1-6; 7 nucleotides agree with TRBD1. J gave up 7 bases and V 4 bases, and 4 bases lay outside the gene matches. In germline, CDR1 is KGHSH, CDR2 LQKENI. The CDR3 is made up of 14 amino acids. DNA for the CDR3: TGTGCCAGCTCACGACAGGGAATGAATTCACCCCTCCACTTT. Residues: CASSRQGMNSPLHF.

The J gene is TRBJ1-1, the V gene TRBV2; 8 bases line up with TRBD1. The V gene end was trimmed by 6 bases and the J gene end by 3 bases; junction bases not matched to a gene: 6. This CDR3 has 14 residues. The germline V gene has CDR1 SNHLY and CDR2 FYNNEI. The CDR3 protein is CASRAKTGDTEAFF. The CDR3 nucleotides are TGTGCCAGCAGGGCTAAGACAGGGGACACTGAAGCTTTCTTT. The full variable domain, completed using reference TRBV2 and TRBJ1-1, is EPEVTQTPSHQVTQMGQEVILRCVPISNHLYFYWYRQILGQKVEFLVSFYNNEISEKSEIFDDQFSVERPDGSNFTLKIRSTKLEDSAMYFCASRAKTGDTEAFFGQGTRLTVV.

CDR3: CASSASQGLTQYF. The DNA of the CDR3 is TGTGCCAGCAGTGCTTCACAGGGGCTGACCCAGTACTTC. V and J are TRBV27 and TRBJ2-5; 7 bases align to TRBD1. There are 13 residues in the CDR3. From germline, CDR1 is MNHEY and CDR2 SMNVEV (reference sequence). The V gene end was trimmed by 5 bases and the J gene end by 7 bases; junction bases not matched to a gene: 7.

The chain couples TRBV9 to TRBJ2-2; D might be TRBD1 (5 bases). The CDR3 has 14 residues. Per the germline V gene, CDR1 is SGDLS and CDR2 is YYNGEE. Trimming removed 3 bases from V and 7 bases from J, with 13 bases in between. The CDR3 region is CASSEQAADGELFF. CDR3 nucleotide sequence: TGTGCCAGCAGCGAACAGGCTGCCGACGGGGAGCTGTTTTTT.

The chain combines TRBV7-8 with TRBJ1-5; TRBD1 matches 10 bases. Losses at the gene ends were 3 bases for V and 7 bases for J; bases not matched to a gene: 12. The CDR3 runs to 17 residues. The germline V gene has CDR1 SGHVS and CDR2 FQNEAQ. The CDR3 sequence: CASSFSGDRGSGQPQHF. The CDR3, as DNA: TGTGCCAGCAGCTTTAGCGGGGACAGGGGTTCGGGCCAGCCCCAGCATTTT. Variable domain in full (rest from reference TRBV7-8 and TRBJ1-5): GAGVSQSPRYKVAKRGQDVALRCDPISGHVSLFWYQQALGQGPEFLTYFQNEAQLDKSGLPSDRFFAERPEGSVSTLKIQRTQQEDSAVYLCASSFSGDRGSGQPQHFGDGTRLSIL.

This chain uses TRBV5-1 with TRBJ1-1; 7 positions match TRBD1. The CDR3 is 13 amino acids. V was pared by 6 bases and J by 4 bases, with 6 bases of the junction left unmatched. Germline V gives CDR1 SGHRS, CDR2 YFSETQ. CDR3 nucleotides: TGCGCCAGCAACAGGGGTTTGGGCACTGAAGCTTTCTTT. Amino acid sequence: CASNRGLGTEAFF. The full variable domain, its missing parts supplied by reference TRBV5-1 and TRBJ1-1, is KAGVTQTPRYLIKTRGQQVTLSCSPISGHRSVSWYQQTPGQGLQFLFEYFSETQRNKGNFPGRFSGRQFSNSRSEMNVSTLELGDSALYLCASNRGLGTEAFFGQGTRLTVV.

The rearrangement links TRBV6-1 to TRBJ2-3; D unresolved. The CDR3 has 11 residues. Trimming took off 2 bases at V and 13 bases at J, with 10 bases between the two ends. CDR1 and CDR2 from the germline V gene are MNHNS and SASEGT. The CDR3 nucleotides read TGTGCCAGCAGTGAACTGGCTCCGAAGTATTTT. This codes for CASSELAPKYF.

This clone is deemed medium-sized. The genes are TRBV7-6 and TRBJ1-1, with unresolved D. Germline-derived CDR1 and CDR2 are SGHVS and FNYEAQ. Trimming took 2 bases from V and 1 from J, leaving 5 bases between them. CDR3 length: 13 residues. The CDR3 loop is CASSLRANTEAFF. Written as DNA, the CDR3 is TGTGCCAGCAGCTTAAGAGCGAACACTGAAGCTTTCTTT.

The CDR3, as DNA: TGTGCCAGCAGTGTGTTGGGACTAGCGGAGATGGTGGACATTCAGTACTTC. Protein sequence: CASSVLGLAEMVDIQYF. This sequence joins TRBV5-6 and TRBJ2-4; 11 nucleotides align to TRBD2. The germline V gene has CDR1 SGHDT and CDR2 YYEEEE. This CDR3 is 17 amino acids long. J was trimmed by 8 bases and V by 5 bases; bases with no gene match: 15. Complete variable domain (other parts from reference TRBV5-6 and TRBJ2-4): DAGVTQSPTHLIKTRGQQVTLRCSPKSGHDTVSWYQQALGQGPQFIFQYYEEEERQRGNFPDRFSGHQFPNYSSELNVNALLLGDSALYLCASSVLGLAEMVDIQYFGAGTRLSVL.

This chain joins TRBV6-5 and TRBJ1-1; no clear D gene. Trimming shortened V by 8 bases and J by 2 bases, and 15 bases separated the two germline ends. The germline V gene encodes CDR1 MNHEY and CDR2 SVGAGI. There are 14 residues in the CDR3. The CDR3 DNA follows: TGTGCCAGCTTTACCAGGACTGCCAACACTGAAGCTTTCTTT. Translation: CASFTRTANTEAFF.

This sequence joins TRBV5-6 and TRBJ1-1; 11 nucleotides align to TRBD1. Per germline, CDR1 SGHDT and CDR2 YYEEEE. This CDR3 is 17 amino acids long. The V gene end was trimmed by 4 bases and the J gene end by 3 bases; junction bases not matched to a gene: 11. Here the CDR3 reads CASSLRTGGLKYTEAFF. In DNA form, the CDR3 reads TGTGCCAGCAGCCTGCGGACAGGGGGCTTGAAATACACTGAAGCTTTCTTT. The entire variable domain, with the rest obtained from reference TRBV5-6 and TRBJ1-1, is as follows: DAGVTQSPTHLIKTRGQQVTLRCSPKSGHDTVSWYQQALGQGPQFIFQYYEEEERQRGNFPDRFSGHQFPNYSSELNVNALLLGDSALYLCASSLRTGGLKYTEAFFGQGTRLTVV.

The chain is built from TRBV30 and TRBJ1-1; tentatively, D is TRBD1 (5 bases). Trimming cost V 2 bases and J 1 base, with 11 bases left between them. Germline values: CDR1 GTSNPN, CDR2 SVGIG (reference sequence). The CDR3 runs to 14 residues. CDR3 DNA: TGTGCCTGGAGTAAACAGGTCCCGAACACTGAAGCTTTCTTT. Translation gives CAWSKQVPNTEAFF.

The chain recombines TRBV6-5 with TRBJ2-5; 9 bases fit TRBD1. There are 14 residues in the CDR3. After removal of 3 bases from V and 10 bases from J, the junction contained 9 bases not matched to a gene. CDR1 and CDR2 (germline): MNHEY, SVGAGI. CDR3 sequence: CASSYTNTGGFQYF. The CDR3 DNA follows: TGTGCCAGCAGTTATACCAACACAGGGGGCTTCCAGTACTTC.

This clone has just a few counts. The CDR3 spells CASSQRRGSNQPQHF. For the CDR3, the DNA is TGCGCCAGCAGCCAACGGAGGGGTAGCAATCAGCCCCAGCATTTT. The chain has TRBV4-1 and TRBJ1-5; a possible D gene is TRBD1 (5 bases). The V and J ends lost 2 bases and 0 bases respectively, with 8 bases between them. Germline V lookup: CDR1 MGHRA, CDR2 YSYEKL. The CDR3 has 15 residues.